These 23 T cell receptor beta chains were all obtained from the same sample, sequenced in a study of regulatory T cells in long-lasting Graves disease. Arm-PCR of CDR3 regions and iRepertoire HTBI primers were used to build TCR beta libraries. TCRdb used MiXCR to reprocess the multiplex PCR reads, holding one entry per CDR3 protein. Here the sample spans 560,000 or so distinct CDR3 sequences, 15% to 20% being singletons. Time point specified: newly diagnosed GD, antithyroid drugs for less than 3 months. PBMCs provided the RNA from which the TCR library was made. These data are also associated with another study on T cells in Graves' hyperthyroidism and ophthalmopathy.

The sample consisted of peripheral blood mononuclear cells (PBMCs), taken at new diagnosis, from a patient treated with antithyroid drugs. The receptor source for this set is a man aged 18 to 29 with Graves disease.

The chain is built from TRBV19 and TRBJ2-1; 7 bases map to TRBD2. The CDR3 totals 15 residues. The germline V gene has CDR1 LNHDA and CDR2 SQIVND (reference sequence). V trimming: 6 bases; J trimming: 7 bases; junction bases outside the gene matches: 12. The CDR3 is CASRGGSGAWNEQFF. CDR3 nucleotide sequence: TGTGCCAGTAGGGGCGGGAGTGGCGCCTGGAATGAGCAGTTCTTC.

This sequence joins TRBV9 and TRBJ1-4; no firm D call. In germline, CDR1 is SGDLS, CDR2 YYNGEE. V was clipped by 3 bases and J by 5 bases, with 14 bases between them. CDR3 size: 15 residues. CDR3 coding DNA: TGTGCCAGCAGCGACGATACGGGGTCGAATGAAAAACTGTTTTTT. Translating it yields CASSDDTGSNEKLFF. Full variable domain (missing parts from reference TRBV9 and TRBJ1-4): DSGVTQTPKHLITATGQRVTLRCSPRSGDLSVYWYQQSLDQGLQFLIQYYNGEERAKGNILERFSAQQFPDLHSELNLSSLELGDSALYFCASSDDTGSNEKLFFGSGTQLSVL.

The chain uses TRBV6-1 and TRBJ2-7, with TRBD1 matching over 9 bases. The CDR3 runs to 17 residues. Germline V gene sequence: CDR1 MNHNS, CDR2 SASEGT. Trimming removed 10 bases from V and 0 bases from J; junction bases left unmatched: 16. The CDR3 nucleotides read TGTGCCACCAAAAGTGGACAGGGGTTGTTCCCCTCCTACGAGCAGTACTTC. Residues: CATKSGQGLFPSYEQYF.

This rearrangement joins TRBV19 to TRBJ1-2, with 7 bases lining up with TRBD1. This CDR3 region has 16 residues. The V gene end was trimmed by 5 bases and the J gene end by 4 bases; junction bases not matched to a gene: 13. Germline assignment: CDR1 LNHDA and CDR2 SQIVND (reference sequence). CDR3 in amino acids: CASSYGAGTVIYGYTF. The CDR3 DNA is TGTGCCAGTAGTTACGGTGCCGGGACAGTCATCTATGGCTACACCTTC.

This clonotype has a count of ten or more. This chain links TRBV10-3 with TRBJ2-3; D is uncertain. The CDR3 extends over 14 amino acids. The ends were cut back, 6 bases at V and 1 base at J, with 11 bases in the middle. Germline CDR1 reads ENHRY; CDR2 reads SYGVKD. The CDR3 sequence is CAIREETGTDTQYF. The CDR3 nucleotides read TGTGCCATCAGGGAAGAGACTGGCACAGATACGCAGTATTTT.

This clonotype came up a few times. The chain couples TRBV10-3 to TRBJ2-1, with TRBD2 as a possible D gene (5 bases). Trimming removed 6 bases at V and 6 bases at J, with 15 bases between. CDR1 and CDR2 from the germline V gene are ENHRY and SYGVKD. The CDR3 extends over 14 amino acids. CDR3 loop: CAISRLERGNEQFF. The CDR3 bases are TGTGCCATCAGCCGACTTGAACGGGGCAATGAGCAGTTCTTC.

This clonotype appeared many times. J is TRBJ2-5 and V is TRBV20-1, with D possibly being TRBD1 (5 bases). Germline V gene data show CDR1 as DFQATT and CDR2 as SNEGSKA (reference sequence). The ends were cut back, 6 bases at V and 5 bases at J, with 16 bases in the middle. The length of the CDR3 is 13 residues. CDR3 bases: TGCAGTGCCCCCAGCCTACCAGGGGAGACCCAGTACTTC. Protein product: CSAPSLPGETQYF.

This clonotype was detected ten times or more. The rearrangement joins TRBV7-9 to TRBJ2-5; D remains unclear. The CDR3 consists of 12 residues. The V gene lost 2 bases and the J gene lost 4 bases, with 5 bases spanning the gap. Germline V gene data show CDR1 as SEHNR and CDR2 as FQNEAQ (reference sequence). DNA for the CDR3: TGTGCCAGCAGCTTACTCCTAGAGACCCAGTACTTC. Translating it yields CASSLLLETQYF.

This chain links TRBV4-1 with TRBJ2-7; TRBD2 might be the D (5 bases). The germline V gene has CDR1 MGHRA and CDR2 YSYEKL. The CDR3 contains 17 residues. V lost 3 bases to trimming and J lost 1 base, with 19 bases between them. CDR3 coding DNA: TGCGCCAGCAGCCATAGTTCGGTGGAGCGGAATTCCTACGAGCAGTACTTC. Amino acid sequence: CASSHSSVERNSYEQYF.

This clonotype was seen a handful of times. One end of the junction does not line up with germline, which may come from a read error. The V gene is TRBV5-1, the J gene TRBJ2-7, with 7 bases fitting TRBD1. CDR1 and CDR2 from the germline V gene are SGHRS and YFSETQ. CDR3 length equals 14 residues. The CDR3 coding sequence is TGTGCCAGCAGCCGGGGACAGATAGACTACGAGCAGTACTTC. Translated, it gives CASSRGQIDYEQYF. Looking up the rest from reference TRBV5-1 and TRBJ2-7 gives the full variable domain: KAGVTQTPRYLIKTRGQQVTLSCSPISGHRSVSWYQQTPGQGLQFLFEYFSETQRNKGNFPGRFSGRQFSNSRSEMNVSTLELGDSALYLCASSRGQIDYEQYFGPGTRLTVT.

This clonotype was seen a few times. V gene TRBV29-1 combines with J gene TRBJ2-1, with TRBD2 identical over 9 bases. This CDR3 region has 16 residues. Trimming took 7 bases from V and 0 from J; bases not matched to a gene: 10. CDR1 and CDR2 from the germline V gene are SQVTM and ANQGSEA. CDR3 bases: TGCAGCGCTCTGCCCCGTAGCGGGAGCTCCTACAATGAGCAGTTCTTC. Its translation: CSALPRSGSSYNEQFF.

This clonotype was picked up many times. This sequence joins TRBV7-6 and TRBJ1-1; 7 nucleotides agree with TRBD1. J lost 1 base, V lost 5 bases, and 10 bases had no gene match. The germline V gene has CDR1 SGHVS and CDR2 FNYEAQ. The length of the CDR3 is 16 residues. The CDR3 nucleotides are TGTGCCAGCAGCCATCACACGGACAGGACGAACACTGAAGCTTTCTTT. Its translation is CASSHHTDRTNTEAFF.

Notes on this clonotype: A read error may be the cause here, since a much bigger clone is one base away. The chain combines TRBV12-5 with TRBJ2-1; D gene unclear. Germline loops: CDR1 LGHNT, CDR2 FRNRAP. CDR3 size: 13 residues. CDR3: CASGLVENNPQLF. CDR3 in DNA: TGTGCTAGTGGTTTGGTAGAGAATAACCCCCAGCTCTTC.

V is TRBV12-3 or TRBV12-4 and J is TRBJ2-3; D is undetermined. V lost 6 bases and J 6 bases, leaving 10 bases between the germline ends. The CDR3 runs to 12 residues. This CDR3 reads CASRHLSDTQYF. As DNA, the CDR3 is TGTGCCAGCAGACACCTGAGTGATACGCAGTATTTT.

This chain connects TRBV28 to TRBJ1-2, with 10 nucleotides matching TRBD1. The germline CDR1 and CDR2 sequences are MDHEN and SYDVKM. V was pared by 7 bases and J by 7 bases, with 12 bases of the junction left unmatched. The CDR3 spans 15 residues. The CDR3 DNA sequence: TGTGCCAGCAACCCTCCCGGGACAGGGGCTGGTGGCTACACCTTC. This codes for CASNPPGTGAGGYTF.

This clonotype has at least ten counts. V gene TRBV5-1 combines with J gene TRBJ2-1; 9 bases are a match to TRBD2. The V gene end was trimmed by 3 bases and the J gene end by 5 bases; junction bases not matched to a gene: 9. The CDR3 totals 16 residues. Looked up from germline, CDR1 is SGHRS and CDR2 is YFSETQ. The CDR3 reads CASSWRSSGGHNEQFF. DNA for the CDR3: TGCGCCAGCAGCTGGAGGTCCAGCGGGGGGCACAATGAGCAGTTCTTC.

This clonotype was found many times. This chain connects TRBV28 to TRBJ2-5; tentatively, D is TRBD2 (5 bases). V was shortened by 3 bases and J by 4 bases, with 9 bases between the two germline ends. The CDR3 has 13 amino acids. Germline CDR1 and CDR2: MDHEN and SYDVKM. The CDR3 nucleotides are TGTGCCAGCAGTTTGGAAAGCGGAGAGACCCAGTACTTC. It yields the protein CASSLESGETQYF. The whole variable domain, remainder taken from reference TRBV28 and TRBJ2-5, is DVKVTQSSRYLVKRTGEKVFLECVQDMDHENMFWYRQDPGLGLRLIYFSYDVKMKEKGDIPEGYSVSREKKERFSLILESASTNQTSMYLCASSLESGETQYFGPGTRLLVL.

This clonotype was counted ten times or more. This chain joins TRBV7-6 and TRBJ2-3, with TRBD2 identical over 14 bases. CDR1 and CDR2 from the germline V gene are SGHVS and FNYEAQ. The CDR3 runs 18 residues. V lost 1 base to trimming and J lost 4 bases; unmatched junction nucleotides: 7. CDR3 loop: CASSLEGTSGSVADTQYF. The CDR3 DNA reads as TGTGCCAGCAGCTTAGAGGGGACTAGCGGGAGTGTGGCAGATACGCAGTATTTT. The complete variable domain, with remaining parts taken from reference TRBV7-6 and TRBJ2-3, reads GAGVSQSPRYKVTKRGQDVALRCDPISGHVSLYWYRQALGQGPEFLTYFNYEAQQDKSGLPNDRFSAERPEGSISTLTIQRTEQRDSAMYRCASSLEGTSGSVADTQYFGPGTRLTVL.

The chain combines TRBV7-3 with TRBJ2-3; TRBD2 might be the D (5 bases). Germline V gene sequence: CDR1 SGHTA, CDR2 FQGTGA. The CDR3 runs to 14 residues. V shed 5 bases and J shed 5 bases, with 14 bases lying between them. The CDR3 sequence: CASSGPGGVDTQYF. CDR3 DNA: TGTGCCAGCAGCGGACCCGGAGGTGTAGATACGCAGTATTTT.

For this clonotype: A much larger clone differs from this one at a single base, so this may be a read error. The final CDR3 position lacks the conserved phenylalanine or tryptophan, pointing to a likely read error. The chain joins TRBV27 to TRBJ1-1, with D hard to call. The CDR3 is made up of 13 amino acids. Trimming took 8 bases from V and 1 from J, leaving 11 bases between them. CDR1 and CDR2 (germline): MNHEY, SMNVEV (reference sequence). Written as DNA, the CDR3 is TGTGCCAGCCGCAACATCGGGAACACTGAAGCTTTCCTT. It specifies CASRNIGNTEAFL.

This clonotype appeared many times. The V gene is TRBV12-3 or TRBV12-4, the J gene TRBJ2-7, with 8 positions matching TRBD2. V trimming: 5 bases; J trimming: 7 bases; junction bases outside the gene matches: 19. CDR3 size: 17 residues. CDR3 nucleotide sequence: TGTGCCAGCAGTCCCTCCTCTAGCGGGCCCTATGGGCAGGAGCAGTACTTC. Its translation: CASSPSSSGPYGQEQYF.

V is TRBV12-3 or TRBV12-4 and J is TRBJ2-7; the match to TRBD1 covers 9 bases. The CDR3 covers 15 residues. After removal of 2 bases from V and 3 bases from J, the junction contained 5 bases not matched to a gene. The CDR3 loop reads CASSLQGQGFYEQYF. The CDR3 DNA reads TGTGCCAGCAGTTTACAGGGACAGGGATTCTACGAGCAGTACTTC.

This clonotype was detected many times. This chain connects TRBV12-3 or TRBV12-4 to TRBJ2-1; D gene ambiguous. V was pared by 7 bases and J by 5 bases, with 15 bases between. This CDR3 region has 14 residues. CDR3 sequence: CASTTPYLHNEQFF. The CDR3 DNA is TGTGCCAGCACCACTCCCTACCTCCACAATGAGCAGTTCTTC.